One and the same sample provided the 21 T cell receptor beta chains below, sequenced in a study of cytomegalovirus exposure and HLA in healthy donors. The PCR used 60 Vbeta and 13 Jbeta primers. TCRdb keeps only in-frame clones here, not all; method: immunoSEQ multiplex PCR. The repertoire has about 98,000 clones, approximately 72% of them found once; the top ten carry around 9.9%. The sample comprised PBMCs. The receptor source for this set is a man aged 18 to 30 in good health and CMV-seropositive.

The V call is TRBV28, the J call TRBJ2-3, with 15 bases matching TRBD2. Unmatched junction bases numbered 9, after V lost 2 bases and J lost 0 bases. In germline, CDR1 is MDHEN, CDR2 SYDVKM. CDR3 length: 20 residues. CDR3 in DNA: TGTGCCAGCAGTTTACTTCTGGGGACTAGCGGGGGGACAAGCACAGATACGCAGTATTTT. Its translation is CASSLLLGTSGGTSTDTQYF.

This clone has just a few counts. V and J are TRBV18 and TRBJ2-7, with 12 bases identical to TRBD2. This CDR3 contains 15 residues. Germline CDR1 reads KGHSH; CDR2 reads LQKENI. Losses at the gene ends were 6 bases for V and 1 base for J; bases not matched to a gene: 4. In DNA, the CDR3 is TGTGCCAGCTCGGCCACTAGCGGGGGGTCCTACGAGCAGTACTTC. The encoded protein is CASSATSGGSYEQYF.

This chain links TRBV27 with TRBJ2-3, with a possible D match to TRBD1 (5 bases). The V end was cut by 9 bases, the J end by 2 bases, with 12 bases between. CDR1 and CDR2 from the germline V gene are MNHEY and SMNVEV (reference sequence). The CDR3 spans 13 residues. In DNA, the CDR3 is TGTGCCAGTTTAGGGGCCCTCACAGATACGCAGTATTTT. It encodes CASLGALTDTQYF.

The chain recombines TRBV6-1 with TRBJ2-3, with 9 nucleotides matching TRBD2. This CDR3 region has 15 residues. Looked up from germline, CDR1 is MNHNS and CDR2 is SASEGT. V was clipped by 7 bases and J by 0 bases; unmatched bases: 5. The CDR3 bases are TGTGCCAGCAATCTAGCGGGGAGTAGCACAGATACGCAGTATTTT. The encoded protein is CASNLAGSSTDTQYF.

A few counts support this clone. The V gene is TRBV5-6, the J gene TRBJ2-1; the D gene is possibly TRBD2 (6 bases). The CDR3 has 17 amino acids. V was cut by 3 bases and J by 0 bases, with 16 bases left in between. CDR1 and CDR2 (germline): SGHDT, YYEEEE. The DNA for the CDR3 is TGTGCCAGCAGCTCGCTGGAGGGCAGAGCCTCCTACAATGAGCAGTTCTTC. Translated, it gives CASSSLEGRASYNEQFF.

This clone was found once. The V gene is TRBV7-4, the J gene TRBJ2-5; no firm D call. Matching the DNA end better, TRBJ2-7 makes the J call doubtful. This CDR3 region has 15 residues. Germline values: CDR1 SGHVT, CDR2 SQSDAQ. The chain's CDR3 is CASSFSTRRFYEQYF. The DNA for the CDR3 is TGTGCCAGCAGCTTCTCGACAAGACGGTTCTACGAGCAGTACTTC.

The chain employs TRBV9 and TRBJ2-5; 8 bases line up with TRBD1. This CDR3 spans 15 amino acids. The germline V gene has CDR1 SGDLS and CDR2 YYNGEE. Trimming removed 4 bases from V and 5 bases from J; junction bases left unmatched: 10. The CDR3 here is CASSIAQGAVETQYF. CDR3 DNA sequence: TGTGCCAGCAGCATCGCCCAGGGGGCGGTGGAGACCCAGTACTTC.

This clone has a single count. This chain uses TRBV7-2 with TRBJ1-4; D gene ambiguous. The CDR3 is 12 residues long. The V and J ends lost 4 bases and 8 bases respectively, with 8 bases between them. CDR1 and CDR2 (germline): SGHTA, FQGNSA. CDR3 loop: CASSYPGEKLFF. The CDR3 DNA follows: TGTGCCAGCAGCTATCCAGGAGAAAAACTGTTTTTT.

The chain has TRBV10-3 and TRBJ2-3, with TRBD1 identical over 10 bases. The CDR3 spans 14 residues. V shed 4 bases and J 3 bases; nucleotides not matched to a gene: 1. Per germline, CDR1 ENHRY and CDR2 SYGVKD. The CDR3 region has the DNA TGTGCCATCAGTGTGGGACAGGGGACAGATACGCAGTATTTT. This codes for CAISVGQGTDTQYF.

The sample holds one count of this clone. The chain has TRBV27 and TRBJ2-3; 7 bases are a match to TRBD1. The CDR3 is 13 residues long. The V and J ends lost 6 bases and 8 bases, in that order; junction bases with no gene match: 8. Germline values: CDR1 MNHEY, CDR2 SMNVEV (reference sequence). The CDR3 region is CASSSARQGTQYF. CDR3 nucleotides: TGTGCCAGCAGCTCGGCCCGACAGGGTACGCAGTATTTT.

This clone has a handful of counts. The rearrangement links TRBV6-4 to TRBJ2-1, with D possibly matching TRBD2 (6 bases). The CDR3 length is 12 residues. Trimming shortened V by 5 bases and J by 11 bases, and 13 bases separated the two germline ends. Germline loops: CDR1 MRHNA, CDR2 SNTAGT. CDR3 protein: CASSSGEGQQFF. The CDR3 bases are TGTGCCAGCAGTTCGGGGGAAGGTCAGCAGTTCTTC.

This chain joins TRBV30 and TRBJ2-1, with TRBD1 as a possible D gene (5 bases). CDR1 and CDR2 from the germline V gene are GTSNPN and SVGIG (reference sequence). CDR3 length: 12 amino acids. Trimming cost V 0 bases and J 10 bases, with 10 bases left between them. The DNA for the CDR3 is TGTGCCTGGAGTGTAGTTGGGGCAGAGCAGTTCTTC. Translated: CAWSVVGAEQFF.

This chain connects TRBV30 to TRBJ2-2; D not resolved. The germline CDR1 and CDR2 sequences are GTSNPN and SVGIG (reference sequence). The length of the CDR3 is 15 residues. Trimming took 3 bases from V and 5 from J, leaving 16 bases between them. The CDR3 spells CAWRVTTLRTGELFF. For the CDR3, the DNA is TGTGCCTGGAGGGTGACAACCCTGAGAACCGGGGAGCTGTTTTTT.

The rearrangement uses TRBV7-2 and TRBJ2-2; D gene uncertain. This CDR3 comprises 15 residues. Germline CDR1 is SGHTA and CDR2 is FQGNSA. Trimming stripped 2 bases from V and 2 bases from J, with 9 bases between. Written as DNA, the CDR3 is TGTGCCAGCAGCTTAATCGGGTTCAACACCGGGGAGCTGTTTTTT. Translating it yields CASSLIGFNTGELFF.

V is TRBV28 and J is TRBJ2-7; possible D gene TRBD1, 5 bases. CDR1 and CDR2 from the germline V gene are MDHEN and SYDVKM. This CDR3 contains 10 residues. The V end was cut by 8 bases, the J end by 8 bases, with 10 bases between. The CDR3 here is CASGAGQQYF. CDR3 sequence (DNA): TGTGCCAGCGGGGCAGGACAGCAGTACTTC.

The V gene is TRBV10-1, the J gene TRBJ2-1; the match to TRBD1 covers 7 bases. Trimming took 3 bases from V and 8 from J; bases not matched to a gene: 1. The CDR3 length is 12 residues. Germline values: CDR1 WNHNN, CDR2 SYGVQD (reference sequence). The CDR3 nucleotides read TGCGCCAGCAGTGACGACAGGGATGAGCAGTTCTTC. The encoded protein is CASSDDRDEQFF.

This chain links TRBV6-6 with TRBJ2-7, with 9 bases lining up with TRBD1. This CDR3 comprises 16 residues. Unmatched junction bases numbered 10, after V lost 6 bases and J lost 1 base. Germline loops: CDR1 MNHNY, CDR2 SVGAGI (reference sequence). This CDR3 is CASSAPTGTGSYEQYF. The CDR3 DNA sequence: TGTGCCAGCAGCGCCCCCACCGGGACAGGGTCCTACGAGCAGTACTTC.

In this sample, this clone turned up a few times. In nucleotides, the CDR3 is TGTGCCAGCAGTTACTCCGGGACTTCAGATGAAAAACTGTTTTTT. This translates into CASSYSGTSDEKLFF. The gene calls are TRBV6-5 and TRBJ1-4, with a weak D call TRBD1 (5 bases). The germline CDR1 and CDR2 sequences are MNHEY and SVGAGI. This CDR3 contains 15 residues. V was shortened by 0 bases and J by 6 bases, with 11 bases between the two germline ends.

The chain links TRBV5-6 to TRBJ2-7; D unresolved. CDR1 is SGHDT, CDR2 YYEEEE, per germline. This CDR3 is 13 amino acids long. Trimming took 0 bases from V and 3 from J, leaving 7 bases between them. The CDR3 region is CASSLAGNYEQYF. CDR3 bases: TGTGCCAGCAGCTTGGCTGGCAACTACGAGCAGTACTTC.

The rearrangement links TRBV5-1 to TRBJ2-1; 10 nucleotides match TRBD2. V was pared by 1 base and J by 7 bases, with 11 bases of the junction left unmatched. This CDR3 contains 17 residues. Germline V gene sequence: CDR1 SGHRS, CDR2 YFSETQ. The CDR3 coding sequence is TGCGCCAGCAGCTTGTGGGATCAAGCGGGGGGGTTGAATGAGCAGTTCTTC. It yields the protein CASSLWDQAGGLNEQFF.

DNA of the CDR3: TGTGCCTGGAGTACGGCAGGCGGGACCAAAAACATTCAGTACTTC. Translated: CAWSTAGGTKNIQYF. The rearrangement uses TRBV30 and TRBJ2-4; a possible D gene is TRBD2 (6 bases). V gave up 2 bases and J gave up 2 bases, with 13 bases separating them. Germline CDR1 reads GTSNPN; CDR2 reads SVGIG (reference sequence). The CDR3 covers 15 residues.